The text below deals with one TCR beta chain. Its antigen is not identified. 60 Vbeta and 13 Jbeta primers were used in PCR. Sequenced by immunoSEQ multiplex PCR; TCRdb stores in-frame clones only, minus some. This table has about 230,000 clones, roughly 90% appearing once. This record belongs to a study of cytomegalovirus exposure and HLA in healthy donors. Whole-study results and caveats: Roughly uniform sequencing depth across donors was assumed, possibly incorrectly. As confirmed in vitro, a few CMV-associated chains were specific for CMV antigens.

The sequence was collected from a woman aged 18-29 years in good health and CMV-seronegative. Input material: PBMCs.

CDR3 residues: CASSIGQSTDTQYF. CDR3 bases: TGCGCCAGCAGCATAGGACAGAGCACAGATACGCAGTATTTT. This rearrangement joins TRBV5-1 to TRBJ2-3; D perhaps matches TRBD1 (6 bases). Trimming removed 4 bases at V and 0 bases at J, with 9 bases between. CDR3 length: 14 amino acids. Germline assignment: CDR1 SGHRS and CDR2 YFSETQ.